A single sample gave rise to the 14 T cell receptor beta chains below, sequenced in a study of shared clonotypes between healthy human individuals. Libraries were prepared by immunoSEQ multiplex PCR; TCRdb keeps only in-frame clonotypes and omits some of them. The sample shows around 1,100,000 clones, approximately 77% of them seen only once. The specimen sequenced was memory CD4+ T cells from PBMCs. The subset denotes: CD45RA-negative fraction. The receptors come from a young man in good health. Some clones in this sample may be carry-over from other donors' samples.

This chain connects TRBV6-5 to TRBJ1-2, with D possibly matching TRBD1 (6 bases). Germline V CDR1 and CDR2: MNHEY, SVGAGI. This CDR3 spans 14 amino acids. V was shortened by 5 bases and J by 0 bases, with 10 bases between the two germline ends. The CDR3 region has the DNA TGTGCCAGCAGTCGACAGGCCCCTAACTATGGCTACACCTTC. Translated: CASSRQAPNYGYTF.

The CDR3 here is CAISDYSSYEQYF. The CDR3 DNA reads TGTGCCATCAGTGATTATAGCTCCTACGAGCAGTACTTC. J is TRBJ2-7 and V is TRBV10-3; D gene ambiguous. This CDR3 region has 13 residues. Germline values: CDR1 ENHRY, CDR2 SYGVKD. V dropped 3 bases and J dropped 0 bases, with 6 bases sitting between them.

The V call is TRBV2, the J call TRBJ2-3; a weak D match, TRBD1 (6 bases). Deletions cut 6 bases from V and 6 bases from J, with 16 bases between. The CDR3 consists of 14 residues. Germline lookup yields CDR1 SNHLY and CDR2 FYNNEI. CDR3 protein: CASRRTTGRDTQYF. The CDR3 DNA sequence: TGTGCCAGCAGGCGGACGACAGGCAGGGATACGCAGTATTTT.

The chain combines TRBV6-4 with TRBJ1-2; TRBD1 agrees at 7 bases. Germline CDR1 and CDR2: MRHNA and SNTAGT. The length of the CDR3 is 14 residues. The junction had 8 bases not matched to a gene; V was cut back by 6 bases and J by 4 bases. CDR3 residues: CASRDRKTFYGYTF. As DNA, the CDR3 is TGTGCCAGCAGGGACAGGAAAACGTTCTATGGCTACACCTTC.

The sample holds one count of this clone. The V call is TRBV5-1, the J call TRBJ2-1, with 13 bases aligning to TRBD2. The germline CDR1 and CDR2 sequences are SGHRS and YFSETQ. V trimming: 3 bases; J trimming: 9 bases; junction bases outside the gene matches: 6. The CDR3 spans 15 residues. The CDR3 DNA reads TGCGCCAGCAGCTCGACTAGCGGGAGGAGAGCTGAGCAGTTCTTC. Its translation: CASSSTSGRRAEQFF.

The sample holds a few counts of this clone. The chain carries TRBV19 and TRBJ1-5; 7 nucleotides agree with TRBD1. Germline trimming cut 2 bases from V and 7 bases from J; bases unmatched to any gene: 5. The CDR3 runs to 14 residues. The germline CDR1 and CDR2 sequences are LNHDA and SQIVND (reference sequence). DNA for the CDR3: TGTGCCAGTAGTATAAGGGGGCCGGGGCAGCCCCAGCATTTT. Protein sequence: CASSIRGPGQPQHF.

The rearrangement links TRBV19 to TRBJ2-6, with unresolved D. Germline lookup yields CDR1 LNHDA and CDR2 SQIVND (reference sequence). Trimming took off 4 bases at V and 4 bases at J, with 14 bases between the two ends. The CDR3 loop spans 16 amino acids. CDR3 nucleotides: TGTGCCAGTAGTAACCCGGCCTACCTCGGGGCCAACGTCCTGACTTTC. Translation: CASSNPAYLGANVLTF.

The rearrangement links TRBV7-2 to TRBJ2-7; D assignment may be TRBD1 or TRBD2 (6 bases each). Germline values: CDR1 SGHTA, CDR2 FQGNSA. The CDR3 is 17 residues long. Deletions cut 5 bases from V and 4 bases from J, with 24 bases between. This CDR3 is CASSRWRSGKGGYEQYF. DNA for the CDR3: TGTGCCAGCAGCCGGTGGCGCTCGGGGAAGGGGGGTTACGAGCAGTACTTC.

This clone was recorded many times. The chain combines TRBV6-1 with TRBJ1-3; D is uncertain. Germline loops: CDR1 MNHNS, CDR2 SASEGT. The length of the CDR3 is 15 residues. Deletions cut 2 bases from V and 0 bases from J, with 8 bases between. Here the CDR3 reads CASSELDLSGNTIYF. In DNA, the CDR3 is TGTGCCAGCAGTGAATTGGATCTCTCTGGAAACACCATATATTTT.

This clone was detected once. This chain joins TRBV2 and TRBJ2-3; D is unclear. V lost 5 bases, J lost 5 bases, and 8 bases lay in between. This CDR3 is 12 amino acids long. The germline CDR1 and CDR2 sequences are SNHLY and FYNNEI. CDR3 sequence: CASSQSVDTQYF. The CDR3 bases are TGTGCCAGCAGTCAAAGCGTAGATACGCAGTATTTT.

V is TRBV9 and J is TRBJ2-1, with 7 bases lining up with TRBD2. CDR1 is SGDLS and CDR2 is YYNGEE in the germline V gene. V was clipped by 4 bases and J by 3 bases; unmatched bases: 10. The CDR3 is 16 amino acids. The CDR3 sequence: CASSFGGSTLYNEQFF. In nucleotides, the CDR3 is TGTGCCAGCAGCTTCGGGGGGTCTACCCTCTACAATGAGCAGTTCTTC. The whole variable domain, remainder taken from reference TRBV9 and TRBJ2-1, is DSGVTQTPKHLITATGQRVTLRCSPRSGDLSVYWYQQSLDQGLQFLIQYYNGEERAKGNILERFSAQQFPDLHSELNLSSLELGDSALYFCASSFGGSTLYNEQFFGPGTRLTVL.

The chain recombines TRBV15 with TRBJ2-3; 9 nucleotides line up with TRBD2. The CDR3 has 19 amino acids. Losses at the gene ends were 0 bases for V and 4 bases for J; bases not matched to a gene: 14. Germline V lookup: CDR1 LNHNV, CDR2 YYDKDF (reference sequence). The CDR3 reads CATSRDGGGGRASADTQYF. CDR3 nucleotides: TGTGCCACCAGCAGAGATGGCGGGGGCGGGAGGGCCTCTGCAGATACGCAGTATTTT.

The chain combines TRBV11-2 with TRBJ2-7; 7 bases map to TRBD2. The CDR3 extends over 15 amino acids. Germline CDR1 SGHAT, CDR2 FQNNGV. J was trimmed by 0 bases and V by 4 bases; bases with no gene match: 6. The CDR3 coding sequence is TGTGCCAGCAGCTCGAGCGGGACCAGCTCCTACGAGCAGTACTTC. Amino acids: CASSSSGTSSYEQYF.

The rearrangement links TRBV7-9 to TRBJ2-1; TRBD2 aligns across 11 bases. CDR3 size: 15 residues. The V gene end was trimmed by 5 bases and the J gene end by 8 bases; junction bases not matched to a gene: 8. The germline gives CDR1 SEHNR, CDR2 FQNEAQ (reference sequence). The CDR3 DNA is TGTGCCAGCAGCCCAAGACTAGCGGGACGGGATGAGCAGTTCTTC. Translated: CASSPRLAGRDEQFF. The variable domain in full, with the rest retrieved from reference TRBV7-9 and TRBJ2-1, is DTGVSQNPRHKITKRGQNVTFRCDPISEHNRLYWYRQTLGQGPEFLTYFQNEAQLEKSRLLSDRFSAERPKGSFSTLEIQRTEQGDSAMYLCASSPRLAGRDEQFFGPGTRLTVL.